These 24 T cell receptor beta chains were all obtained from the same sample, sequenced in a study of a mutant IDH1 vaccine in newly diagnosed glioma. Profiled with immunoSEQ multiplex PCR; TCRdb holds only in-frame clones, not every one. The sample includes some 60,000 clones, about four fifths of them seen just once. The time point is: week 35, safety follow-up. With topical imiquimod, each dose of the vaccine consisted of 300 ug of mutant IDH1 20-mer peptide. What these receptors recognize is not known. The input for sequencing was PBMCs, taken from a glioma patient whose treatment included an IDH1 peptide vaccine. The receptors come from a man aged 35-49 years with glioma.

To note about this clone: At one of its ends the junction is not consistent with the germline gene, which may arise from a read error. The CDR3 spells CSAETGANVLTF. CDR3 DNA: TGCAGCGCTGAAACTGGGGCCAACGTCCTGACTTTC. The chain combines TRBV29-1 with TRBJ2-6; D remains unclear. CDR1 and CDR2 (germline): SQVTM, ANQGSEA. The CDR3 is 12 residues long.

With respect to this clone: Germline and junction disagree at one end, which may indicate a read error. The CDR3 here is CASSLVAQTGGAREKLFF. CDR3 coding DNA: TGTGCTAGCAGCTTGGTGGCCCAGACAGGGGGCGCACGGGAAAAACTGTTTTTT. The chain carries TRBV7-7 and TRBJ1-4, with 10 positions matching TRBD1. CDR3 length: 18 residues. Germline lookup yields CDR1 SSHAT and CDR2 FNYEAQ (reference sequence).

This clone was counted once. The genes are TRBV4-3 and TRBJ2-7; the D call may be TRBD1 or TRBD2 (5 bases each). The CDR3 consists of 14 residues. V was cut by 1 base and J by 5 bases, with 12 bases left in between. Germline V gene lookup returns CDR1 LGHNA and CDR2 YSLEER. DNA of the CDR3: TGCGCCAGCAGCCAAGGAGTGAGGGGAGACGAGCAGTACTTC. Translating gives CASSQGVRGDEQYF.

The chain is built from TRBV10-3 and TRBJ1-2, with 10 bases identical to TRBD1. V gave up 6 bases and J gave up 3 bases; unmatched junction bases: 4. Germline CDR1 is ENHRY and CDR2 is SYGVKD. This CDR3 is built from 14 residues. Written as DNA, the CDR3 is TGTGCCATCAGGGGACAGGGGCTTGACTATGGCTACACCTTC. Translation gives CAIRGQGLDYGYTF.

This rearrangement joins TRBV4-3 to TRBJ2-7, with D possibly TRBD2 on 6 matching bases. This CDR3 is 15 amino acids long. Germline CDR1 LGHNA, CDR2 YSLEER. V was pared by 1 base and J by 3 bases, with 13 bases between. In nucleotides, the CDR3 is TGCGCCAGCAGCCAAGCGGGGGATCGAATCTACGAGCAGTACTTC. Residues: CASSQAGDRIYEQYF.

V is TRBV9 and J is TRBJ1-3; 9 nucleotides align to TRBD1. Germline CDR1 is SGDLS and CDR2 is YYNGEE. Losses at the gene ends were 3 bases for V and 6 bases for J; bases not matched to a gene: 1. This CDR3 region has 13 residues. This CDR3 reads CASSGTGENTIYF. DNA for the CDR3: TGTGCCAGCAGCGGGACAGGGGAAAACACCATATATTTT.

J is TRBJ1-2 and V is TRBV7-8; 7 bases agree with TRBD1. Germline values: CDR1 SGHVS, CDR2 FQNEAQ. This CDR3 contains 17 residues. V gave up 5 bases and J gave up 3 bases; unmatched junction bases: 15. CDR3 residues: CASSPEGAGGGYYGYTF. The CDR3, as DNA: TGTGCCAGCAGCCCCGAGGGGGCAGGGGGTGGCTACTATGGCTACACCTTC.

The CDR3 is CASSTRLAGRHPGDNEQFF. CDR3 coding DNA: TGCGCCAGCAGCACCAGACTAGCGGGGCGACACCCGGGGGACAATGAGCAGTTCTTC. The chain employs TRBV5-1 and TRBJ2-1; 11 bases agree with TRBD2. Trimming took 4 bases from V and 5 from J; bases not matched to a gene: 17. The CDR3 has 19 residues. Germline V gene data show CDR1 as SGHRS and CDR2 as YFSETQ. Supplemented by reference TRBV5-1 and TRBJ2-1, the full variable domain reads KAGVTQTPRYLIKTRGQQVTLSCSPISGHRSVSWYQQTPGQGLQFLFEYFSETQRNKGNFPGRFSGRQFSNSRSEMNVSTLELGDSALYLCASSTRLAGRHPGDNEQFFGPGTRLTVL.

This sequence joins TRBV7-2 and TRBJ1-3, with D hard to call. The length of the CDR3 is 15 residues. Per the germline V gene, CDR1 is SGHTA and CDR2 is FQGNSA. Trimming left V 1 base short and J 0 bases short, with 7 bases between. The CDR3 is CASSLEGSSGNTIYF. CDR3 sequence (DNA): TGTGCCAGCAGCTTAGAAGGAAGCTCTGGAAACACCATATATTTT.

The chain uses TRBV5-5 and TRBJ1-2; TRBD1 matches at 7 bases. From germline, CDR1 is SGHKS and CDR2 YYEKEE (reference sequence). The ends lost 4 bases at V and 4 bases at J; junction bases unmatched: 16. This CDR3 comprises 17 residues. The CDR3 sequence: CASSREQFSRDSYGYTF. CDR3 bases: TGTGCCAGCAGCCGCGAACAGTTTAGCCGGGACAGCTATGGCTACACCTTC.

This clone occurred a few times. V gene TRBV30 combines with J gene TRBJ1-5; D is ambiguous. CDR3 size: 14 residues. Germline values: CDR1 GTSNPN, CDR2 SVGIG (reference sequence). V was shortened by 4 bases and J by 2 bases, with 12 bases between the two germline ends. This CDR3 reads CAWNPVAGNQPQHF. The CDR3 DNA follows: TGTGCCTGGAATCCCGTCGCGGGCAATCAGCCCCAGCATTTT.

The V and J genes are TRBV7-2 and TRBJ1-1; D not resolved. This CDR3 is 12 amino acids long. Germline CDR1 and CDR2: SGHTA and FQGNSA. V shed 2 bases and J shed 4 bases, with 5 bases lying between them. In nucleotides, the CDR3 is TGTGCCAGCAGCTTATACGGCACTGAAGCTTTCTTT. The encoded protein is CASSLYGTEAFF.

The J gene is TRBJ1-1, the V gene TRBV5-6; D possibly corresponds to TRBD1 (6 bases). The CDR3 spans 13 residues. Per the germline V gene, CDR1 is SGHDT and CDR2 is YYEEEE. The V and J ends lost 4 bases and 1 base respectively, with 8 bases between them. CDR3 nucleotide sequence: TGTGCCAGCAGCGTGACAGGGAACACTGAAGCTTTCTTT. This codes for CASSVTGNTEAFF.

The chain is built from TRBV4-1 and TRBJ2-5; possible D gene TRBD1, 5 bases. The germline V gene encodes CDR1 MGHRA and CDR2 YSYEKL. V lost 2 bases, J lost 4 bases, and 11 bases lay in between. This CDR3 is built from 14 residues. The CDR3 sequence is CASSQQGFSETQYF. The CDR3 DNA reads TGCGCCAGCAGCCAACAGGGTTTCTCAGAGACCCAGTACTTC.

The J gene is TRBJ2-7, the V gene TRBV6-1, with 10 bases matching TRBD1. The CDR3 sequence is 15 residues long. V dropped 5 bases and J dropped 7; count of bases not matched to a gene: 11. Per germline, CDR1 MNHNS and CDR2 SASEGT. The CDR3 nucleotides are TGTGCCAGCAGTATTCAGACAGGGGGCCGGGGAGAGCAGTACTTC. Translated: CASSIQTGGRGEQYF.

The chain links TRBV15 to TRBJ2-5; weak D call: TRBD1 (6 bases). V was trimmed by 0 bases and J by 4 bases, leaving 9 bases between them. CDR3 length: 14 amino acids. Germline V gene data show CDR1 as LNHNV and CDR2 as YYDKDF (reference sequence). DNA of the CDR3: TGTGCCACCAGCAGAGAACAGGGCAGAGAGACCCAGTACTTC. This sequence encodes CATSREQGRETQYF. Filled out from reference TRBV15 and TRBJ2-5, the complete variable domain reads DAMVIQNPRYQVTQFGKPVTLSCSQTLNHNVMYWYQQKSSQAPKLLFHYYDKDFNNEADTPDNFQSRRPNTSFCFLDIRSPGLGDTAMYLCATSREQGRETQYFGPGTRLLVL.

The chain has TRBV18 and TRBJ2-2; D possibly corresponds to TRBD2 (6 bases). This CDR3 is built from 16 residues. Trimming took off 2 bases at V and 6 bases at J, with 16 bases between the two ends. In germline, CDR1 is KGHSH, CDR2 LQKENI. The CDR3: CASSPRRGRQSGELFF. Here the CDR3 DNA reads TGTGCCAGCTCACCAAGGCGGGGTCGGCAGTCCGGGGAGCTGTTTTTT. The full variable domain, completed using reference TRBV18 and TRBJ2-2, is NAGVMQNPRHLVRRRGQEARLRCSPMKGHSHVYWYRQLPEEGLKFMVYLQKENIIDESGMPKERFSAEFPKEGPSILRIQQVVRGDSAAYFCASSPRRGRQSGELFFGEGSRLTVL.

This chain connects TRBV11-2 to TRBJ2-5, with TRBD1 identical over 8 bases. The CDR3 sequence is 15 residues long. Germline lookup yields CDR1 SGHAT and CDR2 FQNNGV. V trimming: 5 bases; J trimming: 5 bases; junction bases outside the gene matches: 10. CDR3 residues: CASSPPQGVVETQYF. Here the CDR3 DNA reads TGTGCCAGCAGCCCCCCACAGGGGGTGGTGGAGACCCAGTACTTC.

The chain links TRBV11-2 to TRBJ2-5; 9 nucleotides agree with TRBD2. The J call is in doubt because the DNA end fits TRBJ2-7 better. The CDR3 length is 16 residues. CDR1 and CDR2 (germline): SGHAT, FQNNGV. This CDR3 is CASSLVGSGGGYEQYF. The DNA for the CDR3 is TGTGCCAGCAGCTTAGTTGGTAGCGGGGGCGGATACGAGCAGTACTTC.

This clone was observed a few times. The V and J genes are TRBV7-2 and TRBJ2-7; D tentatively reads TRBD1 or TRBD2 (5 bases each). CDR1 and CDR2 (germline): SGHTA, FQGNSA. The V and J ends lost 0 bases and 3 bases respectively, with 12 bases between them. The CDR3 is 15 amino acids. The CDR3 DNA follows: TGTGCCAGCAGCTTAGCCGGGGCAGGGAACTACGAGCAGTACTTC. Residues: CASSLAGAGNYEQYF.

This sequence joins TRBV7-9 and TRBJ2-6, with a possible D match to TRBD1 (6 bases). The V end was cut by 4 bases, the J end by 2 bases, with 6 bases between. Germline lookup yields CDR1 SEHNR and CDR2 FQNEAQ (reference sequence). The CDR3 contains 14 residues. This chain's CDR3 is CASSSGAGANVLTF. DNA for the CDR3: TGTGCCAGCAGCTCAGGGGCTGGGGCCAACGTCCTGACTTTC.

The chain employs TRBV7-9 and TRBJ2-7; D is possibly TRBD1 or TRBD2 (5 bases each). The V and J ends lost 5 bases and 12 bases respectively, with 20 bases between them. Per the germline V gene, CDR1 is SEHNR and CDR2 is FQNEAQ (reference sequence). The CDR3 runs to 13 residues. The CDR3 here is CASSHPGPGMWYF. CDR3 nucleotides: TGTGCCAGCAGCCACCCGGGGCCCGGGATGTGGTACTTC.

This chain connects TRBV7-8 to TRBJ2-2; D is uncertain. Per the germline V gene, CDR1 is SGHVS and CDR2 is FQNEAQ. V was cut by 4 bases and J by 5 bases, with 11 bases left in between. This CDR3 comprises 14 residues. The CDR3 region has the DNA TGTGCCAGCAGCTACAAGAAGGGTACCGGGGAGCTGTTTTTT. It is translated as CASSYKKGTGELFF.

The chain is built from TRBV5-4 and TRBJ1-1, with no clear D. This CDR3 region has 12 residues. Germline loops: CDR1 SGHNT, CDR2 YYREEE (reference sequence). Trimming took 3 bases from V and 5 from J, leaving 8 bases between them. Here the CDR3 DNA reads TGTGCCAGCAGCTGGGAGGGAACTGAAGCTTTCTTT. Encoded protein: CASSWEGTEAFF.